Listed here are 19 T cell receptor beta chains from one sample, sequenced in a study of cytomegalovirus exposure and HLA in healthy donors. The PCR employed 60 Vbeta primers together with 13 Jbeta primers. Sequencing used immunoSEQ multiplex PCR; TCRdb keeps in-frame clones, though not all of them. This sample has 85,000 to 100,000 clones, with 50% to 80% found just once. Source material: PBMCs. Every receptor here comes from a man aged 55 to 70 in good health and CMV-seronegative.

Within the sample, this clone is medium-sized. V usage is TRBV25-1 and J usage is TRBJ1-4; TRBD1 might be the D (5 bases). The CDR3 runs to 15 residues. Germline assignment: CDR1 MGHDK and CDR2 SYGVNS. Trimming stripped 8 bases from V and 5 bases from J, with 18 bases between. The CDR3, as DNA: TGTGCCAGCTCCCCCCAGAGGCAGGGAAATGAAAAACTGTTTTTT. Residues: CASSPQRQGNEKLFF.

This clone was counted between two and nine times. J is TRBJ1-2 and V is TRBV28; the D is unclear. Germline V gene data show CDR1 as MDHEN and CDR2 as SYDVKM. The CDR3 has 12 residues. Trimming left V 4 bases short and J 5 bases short, with 8 bases between. CDR3 DNA sequence: TGTGCCAGCAGTTCAGCGGGGTATGGCTACACCTTC. Its translation: CASSSAGYGYTF.

The chain employs TRBV6-1 and TRBJ2-1, with TRBD1 matching over 7 bases. Germline V gene data show CDR1 as MNHNS and CDR2 as SASEGT. V trimming: 7 bases; J trimming: 6 bases; junction bases outside the gene matches: 9. CDR3 length: 14 amino acids. CDR3 DNA: TGTGCCAGCATTAAAACGGCAGGGGGCAATGAGCAGTTCTTC. Residues: CASIKTAGGNEQFF.

This chain joins TRBV7-6 and TRBJ2-6; D possibly corresponds to TRBD2 (5 bases). Between the trimmed V and J ends, which lost 5 bases and 2 bases, there was a span of 7 bases. This CDR3 contains 14 residues. Per germline, CDR1 SGHVS and CDR2 FNYEAQ. The CDR3, as DNA: TGTGCCAGCAGCCTCGGGGCTGGGGCCAACGTCCTGACTTTC. Amino acid sequence: CASSLGAGANVLTF.

J is TRBJ2-1 and V is TRBV18, with D possibly TRBD1 on 5 matching bases. The CDR3 contains 12 residues. Trimming pared 1 base from V and 8 bases from J, leaving 6 bases between. Germline CDR1 KGHSH, CDR2 LQKENI. In nucleotides, the CDR3 is TGTGCCAGCTCACCACTCAGGGATGAGCAGTTCTTC. It specifies CASSPLRDEQFF.

This sequence joins TRBV11-2 and TRBJ2-4; the D is unclear. Germline values: CDR1 SGHAT, CDR2 FQNNGV. V lost 3 bases, J lost 3 bases, and 3 bases lay in between. This CDR3 spans 12 amino acids. The CDR3: CASSFSKNIQYF. CDR3 sequence (DNA): TGTGCCAGCAGCTTCAGCAAAAACATTCAGTACTTC.

This clone was counted between two and nine times. The V gene is TRBV28, the J gene TRBJ1-6; 7 bases map to TRBD1. From germline, CDR1 is MDHEN and CDR2 SYDVKM. CDR3 length: 14 residues. The V and J ends lost 1 base and 7 bases, in that order; junction bases with no gene match: 1. The CDR3 protein is CASSLYRGNSPLHF. The CDR3 nucleotides are TGTGCCAGCAGTTTATACAGGGGAAATTCACCCCTCCACTTT.

The chain links TRBV2 to TRBJ2-2; 8 nucleotides agree with TRBD1. The CDR3 totals 14 residues. Unmatched junction bases numbered 9, after V lost 6 bases and J lost 9 bases. Germline loops: CDR1 SNHLY, CDR2 FYNNEI. The CDR3 sequence is CASRADRVWRELFF. CDR3 sequence (DNA): TGTGCCAGCAGGGCGGACAGGGTTTGGCGGGAGCTGTTTTTT.

The gene calls are TRBV11-3 and TRBJ2-5; 10 nucleotides match TRBD1. Germline V gene lookup returns CDR1 SGHNT and CDR2 YENEEA. This CDR3 is 14 amino acids long. The V and J ends lost 4 bases and 5 bases, in that order; junction bases with no gene match: 4. The CDR3 sequence is CASSSTGGLETQYF. CDR3 bases: TGTGCCAGCAGCTCGACAGGGGGCCTCGAGACCCAGTACTTC.

Worth noting for this clone: One end of the junction does not line up with germline, which may come from a read error. V and J are TRBV7-9 and TRBJ1-2; D unresolved. The CDR3 spans 12 residues. In germline, CDR1 is SEHNR, CDR2 FQNEAQ (reference sequence). CDR3 nucleotides: TGTTCCAGCAGCTTAGTTACGGGTAGCTACACCTTC. This translates into CSSSLVTGSYTF. The whole variable domain, remainder taken from reference TRBV7-9 and TRBJ1-2, is DTGVSQNPRHKITKRGQNVTFRCDPISEHNRLYWYRQTLGQGPEFLTYFQNEAQLEKSRLLSDRFSAERPKGSFSTLEIQRTEQGDSAMYLCSSSLVTGSYTFGSGTRLTVV.

V usage is TRBV2 and J usage is TRBJ2-1; 10 bases map to TRBD1. The CDR3 sequence is 15 residues long. Germline V CDR1 and CDR2: SNHLY, FYNNEI. V shed 6 bases and J 7 bases; nucleotides not matched to a gene: 9. The CDR3 region has the DNA TGTGCCAGCAGGGGGGACAGGGGAATTAGGAATGAGCAGTTCTTC. Translating it yields CASRGDRGIRNEQFF. Together with reference TRBV2 and TRBJ2-1, the CDR3 gives the full variable domain: EPEVTQTPSHQVTQMGQEVILRCVPISNHLYFYWYRQILGQKVEFLVSFYNNEISEKSEIFDDQFSVERPDGSNFTLKIRSTKLEDSAMYFCASRGDRGIRNEQFFGPGTRLTVL.

The rearrangement joins TRBV11-2 to TRBJ2-1, with no clear D. This CDR3 has 11 amino acids. Trimming cost V 5 bases and J 9 bases, with 8 bases left between them. The germline gives CDR1 SGHAT, CDR2 FQNNGV. The CDR3 protein is CASSPQIEQFF. CDR3 nucleotides: TGTGCCAGCAGCCCCCAGATTGAGCAGTTCTTC.

This clone has a handful of counts. CDR3 residues: CATSRLAGVGHEQYF. As DNA, the CDR3 is TGTGCCACCAGCAGACTAGCGGGAGTGGGGCACGAGCAGTACTTC. V and J are TRBV15 and TRBJ2-7; 10 bases are a match to TRBD2. CDR1 is LNHNV and CDR2 is YYDKDF in the germline V gene (reference sequence). The junction had 6 bases not matched to a gene; V was cut back by 2 bases and J by 5 bases. CDR3 size: 15 residues.

The chain couples TRBV6-1 to TRBJ1-6; TRBD1 might be the D (5 bases). Trimming shortened V by 6 bases and J by 6 bases, and 15 bases separated the two germline ends. This CDR3 is 15 amino acids long. The V gene's germline CDR1 is MNHNS and CDR2 SASEGT. CDR3 nucleotide sequence: TGTGCCAGCAGCCCATTACAGGACCCTAATTCACCCCTCCACTTT. It codes for CASSPLQDPNSPLHF.

The rearrangement links TRBV10-2 to TRBJ2-3; no clear D gene. The CDR3 runs to 15 residues. With 2 bases removed from V and 0 bases from J, the gap between germline ends came to 9 bases. Germline V gene sequence: CDR1 WSHSY, CDR2 SAAADI. CDR3 region: CASSETQASTDTQYF. The CDR3 DNA sequence: TGCGCCAGCAGTGAGACCCAGGCTAGCACAGATACGCAGTATTTT.

A few counts support this clone. The chain combines TRBV5-1 with TRBJ2-7, with 12 bases lining up with TRBD1. Germline CDR1 and CDR2: SGHRS and YFSETQ. The V gene end was trimmed by 3 bases and the J gene end by 13 bases; junction bases not matched to a gene: 14. The CDR3 extends over 15 amino acids. The CDR3 is CASSSGPGQGAQLYF. The CDR3 bases are TGCGCCAGCAGCTCGGGGCCGGGACAGGGGGCGCAATTATACTTC.

V and J are TRBV28 and TRBJ1-1; 7 bases are shared with TRBD1. The CDR3 totals 12 residues. V lost 6 bases, J lost 9 bases, and 7 bases stayed unmatched. The germline CDR1 and CDR2 sequences are MDHEN and SYDVKM. The CDR3 reads CASSIPGQKAFF. For the CDR3, the DNA is TGTGCCAGCAGCATCCCGGGACAGAAAGCTTTCTTT.

J is TRBJ2-3 and V is TRBV30; D is ambiguous. The CDR3 length is 13 residues. V lost 5 bases, J lost 0 bases, and 9 bases lay in between. CDR1 and CDR2 from the germline V gene are GTSNPN and SVGIG (reference sequence). The CDR3 nucleotides are TGTGCCTGGTCTCGTACTAGCACAGATACGCAGTATTTT. Its protein product is CAWSRTSTDTQYF. Drawing the rest from reference TRBV30 and TRBJ2-3, the complete variable domain is SQTIHQWPATLVQPVGSPLSLECTVEGTSNPNLYWYRQAAGRGLQLLFYSVGIGQISSEVPQNLSASRPQDRQFILSSKKLLLSDSGFYLCAWSRTSTDTQYFGPGTRLTVL.

Only a few counts were recorded for this clone. V is TRBV18 and J is TRBJ2-1, with TRBD2 identical over 8 bases. Germline V gives CDR1 KGHSH, CDR2 LQKENI. J was trimmed by 3 bases and V by 3 bases; bases with no gene match: 4. The CDR3 consists of 15 residues. The CDR3 loop is CASSPSGGIYNEQFF. DNA of the CDR3: TGTGCCAGCTCACCGTCGGGGGGGATCTACAATGAGCAGTTCTTC. The full variable domain, completed using reference TRBV18 and TRBJ2-1, is NAGVMQNPRHLVRRRGQEARLRCSPMKGHSHVYWYRQLPEEGLKFMVYLQKENIIDESGMPKERFSAEFPKEGPSILRIQQVVRGDSAAYFCASSPSGGIYNEQFFGPGTRLTVL.